This T cell receptor (beta chain) originates from a study of radiotherapy plus CTLA-4 blockade in lung cancer. Study details: Approximately 18% of patients responded objectively, and about 30% achieved disease control.

Chemo-refractory metastatic non-small-cell lung cancer patients underwent focal radiation alongside CTLA-4 blockade with ipilimumab. Whole-study findings and limits: Early blood T cell clone dynamics reportedly forecast response best, with interferon-beta. Radiotherapy with ipilimumab was followed by blood expansion of tumor-derived clones.

Trimming removed 7 bases from V and 5 bases from J; junction bases left unmatched: 4. The CDR3 has 14 amino acids. The germline V gene encodes CDR1 MNHEY and CDR2 SMNVEV (reference sequence). Method: immunoSEQ multiplex PCR; TCRdb's copy keeps in-frame clones and lacks some. The table includes around 77,000 clones, roughly 70% detected once. Remarks on this clone: Antigen: not known.

Material: peripheral blood, obtained from a patient treated with radiotherapy plus ipilimumab. The rearrangement links TRBV27 to TRBJ1-6; 8 positions agree with TRBD1. This receptor was obtained from a human donor with non-small cell lung cancer whose response to radiotherapy plus ipilimumab could not be evaluated. CDR3 residues: CASTKQGDNSPLHF. For the CDR3, the DNA is TGTGCCAGCACTAAACAGGGGGATAATTCACCCCTCCACTTT.